This TCR beta chain was recorded in a study of blood T cell repertoires in COVID-19. Study-level background: Spain, Italy and the United States supplied samples that represented acute and convalescent COVID-19. Sources were T cells, B-cell-depleted T cells, or PBMCs; the material itself was cDNA or gDNA.

Generated by immunoSEQ multiplex PCR, the TCRdb table keeps only in-frame clones and is missing some. The sample records 390,000 or so clones, around 87% being singletons. Participants had their cohort set by participant-reported clinical history. This CDR3 is 12 amino acids long. Germline V gene data show CDR1 as LNHDA and CDR2 as SQIVND (reference sequence). Trimming removed 5 bases from V and 4 bases from J, with 8 bases in between. The chain joins TRBV19 to TRBJ2-5, with D unclear. Sample: PBMCs or T cells enriched from blood (not recorded which). The TCR comes from a woman between 45 and 65 years old who had recovered from COVID-19. CDR3 protein: CASSFTGETQYF. Here the CDR3 DNA reads TGTGCCAGTAGTTTTACGGGAGAGACCCAGTACTTC.